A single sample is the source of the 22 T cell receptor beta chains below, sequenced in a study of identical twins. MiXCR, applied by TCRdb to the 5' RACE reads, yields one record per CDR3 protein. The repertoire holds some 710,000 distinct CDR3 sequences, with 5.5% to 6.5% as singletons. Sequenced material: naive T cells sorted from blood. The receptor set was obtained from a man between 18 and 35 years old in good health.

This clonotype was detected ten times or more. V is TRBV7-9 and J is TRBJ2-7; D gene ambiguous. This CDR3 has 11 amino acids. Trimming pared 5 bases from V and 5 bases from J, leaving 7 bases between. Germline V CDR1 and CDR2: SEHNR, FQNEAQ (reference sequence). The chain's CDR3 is CASSTNHEQYF. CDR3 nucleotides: TGTGCCAGCAGCACAAATCACGAGCAGTACTTC.

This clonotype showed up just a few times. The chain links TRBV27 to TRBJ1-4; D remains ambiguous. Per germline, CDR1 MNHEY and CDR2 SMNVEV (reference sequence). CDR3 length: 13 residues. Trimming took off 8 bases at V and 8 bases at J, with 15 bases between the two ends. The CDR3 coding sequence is TGTGCCAGCGGAGACGGGTTGCGGGAAAAACTGTTTTTT. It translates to CASGDGLREKLFF.

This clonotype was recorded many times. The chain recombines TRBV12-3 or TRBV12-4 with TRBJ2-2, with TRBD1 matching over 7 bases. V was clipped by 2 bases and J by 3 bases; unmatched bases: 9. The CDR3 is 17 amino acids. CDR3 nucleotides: TGTGCCAGCAGTTTAACGACTGGTCAGGGGGACACCGGGGAGCTGTTTTTT. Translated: CASSLTTGQGDTGELFF.

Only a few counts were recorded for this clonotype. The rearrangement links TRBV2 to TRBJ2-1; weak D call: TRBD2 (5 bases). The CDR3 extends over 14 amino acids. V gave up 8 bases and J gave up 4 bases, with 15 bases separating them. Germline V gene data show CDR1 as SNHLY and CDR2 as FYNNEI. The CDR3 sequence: CASGERPSYNEQFF. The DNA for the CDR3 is TGTGCCAGCGGGGAGCGGCCCTCATACAATGAGCAGTTCTTC.

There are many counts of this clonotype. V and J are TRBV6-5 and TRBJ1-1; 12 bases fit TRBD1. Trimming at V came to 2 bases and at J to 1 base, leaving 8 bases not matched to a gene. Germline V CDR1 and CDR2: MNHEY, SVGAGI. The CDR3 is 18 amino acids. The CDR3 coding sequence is TGTGCCAGCAGTTACGGTGGGACAGGGGGCACCCGGAACACTGAAGCTTTCTTT. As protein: CASSYGGTGGTRNTEAFF.

The CDR3 region has the DNA TGTGCCAGCAGCCACGGTCTAACATCCGGGGAGCTGTTTTTT. Its translation: CASSHGLTSGELFF. The chain has TRBV4-2 and TRBJ2-2; D unresolved. Germline V gene data show CDR1 as LGHNA and CDR2 as YNFKEQ. V was pared by 3 bases and J by 6 bases, with 11 bases between. This CDR3 has 14 amino acids.

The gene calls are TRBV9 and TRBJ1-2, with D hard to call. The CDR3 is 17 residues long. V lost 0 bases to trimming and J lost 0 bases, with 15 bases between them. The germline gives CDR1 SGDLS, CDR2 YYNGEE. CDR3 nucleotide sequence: TGTGCCAGCAGCGTAGGTGTCTTGGGTTTCGCTAACTATGGCTACACCTTC. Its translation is CASSVGVLGFANYGYTF.

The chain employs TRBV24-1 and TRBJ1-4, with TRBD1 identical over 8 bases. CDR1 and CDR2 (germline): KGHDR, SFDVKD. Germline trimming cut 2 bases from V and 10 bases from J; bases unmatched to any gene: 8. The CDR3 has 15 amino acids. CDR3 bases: TGTGCCACCAGTGATTCCCGGACAGGGCCAGGAAAACTGTTTTTT. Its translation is CATSDSRTGPGKLFF.

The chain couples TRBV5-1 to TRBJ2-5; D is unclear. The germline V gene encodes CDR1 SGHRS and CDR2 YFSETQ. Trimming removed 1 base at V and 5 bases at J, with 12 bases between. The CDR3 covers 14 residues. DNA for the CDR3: TGCGCCAGCAGCTTGAGGCCACAATCGGAGACCCAGTACTTC. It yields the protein CASSLRPQSETQYF.

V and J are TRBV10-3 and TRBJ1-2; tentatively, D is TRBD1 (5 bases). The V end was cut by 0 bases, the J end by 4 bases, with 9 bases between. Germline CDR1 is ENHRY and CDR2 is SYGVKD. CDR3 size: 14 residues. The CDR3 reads CAISESRGGYGYTF. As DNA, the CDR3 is TGTGCCATCAGTGAGTCTCGGGGCGGCTATGGCTACACCTTC.

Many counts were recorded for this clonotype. CDR3 region: CSVGSSNQPQHF. In nucleotides, the CDR3 is TGCAGCGTTGGAAGTAGCAATCAGCCCCAGCATTTT. V and J are TRBV29-1 and TRBJ1-5, with unresolved D. The germline gives CDR1 SQVTM, CDR2 ANQGSEA. The V and J ends lost 4 bases and 0 bases respectively, with 4 bases between them. The CDR3 runs to 12 residues. The whole variable domain, filled in from reference TRBV29-1 and TRBJ1-5, reads SAVISQKPSRDICQRGTSLTIQCQVDSQVTMMFWYRQQPGQSLTLIATANQGSEATYESGFVIDKFPISRPNLTFSTLTVSNMSPEDSSIYLCSVGSSNQPQHFGDGTRLSIL.

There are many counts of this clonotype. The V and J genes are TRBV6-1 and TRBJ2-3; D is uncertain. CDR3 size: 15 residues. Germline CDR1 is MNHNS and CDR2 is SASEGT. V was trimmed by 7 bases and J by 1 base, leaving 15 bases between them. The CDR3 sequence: CASTLSTWGTDTQYF. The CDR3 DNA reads TGTGCCAGCACTCTCTCCACCTGGGGCACAGATACGCAGTATTTT.

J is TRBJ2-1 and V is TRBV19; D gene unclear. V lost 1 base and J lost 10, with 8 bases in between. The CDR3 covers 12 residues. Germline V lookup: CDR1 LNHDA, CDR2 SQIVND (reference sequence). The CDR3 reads CASSIVVGEQFF. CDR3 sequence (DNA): TGTGCCAGTAGTATAGTTGTGGGAGAGCAGTTCTTC.

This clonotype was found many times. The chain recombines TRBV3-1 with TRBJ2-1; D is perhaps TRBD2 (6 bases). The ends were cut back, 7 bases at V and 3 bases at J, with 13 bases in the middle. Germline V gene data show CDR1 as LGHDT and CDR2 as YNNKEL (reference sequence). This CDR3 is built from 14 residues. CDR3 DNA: TGTGCCAGCAAGGAGGGCGGCTACTACAATGAGCAGTTCTTC. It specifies CASKEGGYYNEQFF.

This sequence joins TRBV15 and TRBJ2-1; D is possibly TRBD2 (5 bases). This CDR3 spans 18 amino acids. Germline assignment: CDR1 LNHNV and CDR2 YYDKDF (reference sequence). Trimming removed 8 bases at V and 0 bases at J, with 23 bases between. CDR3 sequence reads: CATRERVGSLSSYNEQFF. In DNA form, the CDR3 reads TGTGCCACCCGAGAGCGAGTTGGGAGCTTGAGCTCCTACAATGAGCAGTTCTTC.

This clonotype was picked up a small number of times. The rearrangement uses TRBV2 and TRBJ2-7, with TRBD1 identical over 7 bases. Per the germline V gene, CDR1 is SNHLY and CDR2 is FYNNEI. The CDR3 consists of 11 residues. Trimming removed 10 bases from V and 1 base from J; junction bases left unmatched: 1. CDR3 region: CANRGSYEQYF. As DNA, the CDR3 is TGTGCCAACAGGGGTTCCTACGAGCAGTACTTC.

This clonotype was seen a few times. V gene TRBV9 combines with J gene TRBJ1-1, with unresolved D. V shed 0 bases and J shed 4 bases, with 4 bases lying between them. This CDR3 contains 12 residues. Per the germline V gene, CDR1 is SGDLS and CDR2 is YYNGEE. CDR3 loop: CASSVVLTEAFF. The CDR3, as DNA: TGTGCCAGCAGCGTAGTGCTCACTGAAGCTTTCTTT.

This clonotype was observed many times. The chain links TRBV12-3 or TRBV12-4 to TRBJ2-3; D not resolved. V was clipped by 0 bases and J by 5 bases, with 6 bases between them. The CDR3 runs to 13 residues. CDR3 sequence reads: CASSLAQIDTQYF. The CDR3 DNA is TGTGCCAGCAGTTTAGCCCAAATAGATACGCAGTATTTT.

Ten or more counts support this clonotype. The CDR3 coding sequence is TGCGCCAGCAGCCAGGGGACAGCTTATAGCAATCAGCCCCAGCATTTT. It is translated as CASSQGTAYSNQPQHF. The chain uses TRBV4-1 and TRBJ1-5, with 7 bases aligning to TRBD1. The CDR3 length is 16 residues. Germline loops: CDR1 MGHRA, CDR2 YSYEKL. With V trimmed by 3 bases and J by 0 bases, 5 bases remained unmatched.

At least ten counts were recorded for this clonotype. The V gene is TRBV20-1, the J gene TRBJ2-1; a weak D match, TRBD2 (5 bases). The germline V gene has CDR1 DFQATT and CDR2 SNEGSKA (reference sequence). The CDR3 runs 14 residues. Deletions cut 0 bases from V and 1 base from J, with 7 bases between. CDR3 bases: TGCAGTGCTAGAGACGGGGAGTCCTACAATGAGCAGTTCTTC. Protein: CSARDGESYNEQFF.

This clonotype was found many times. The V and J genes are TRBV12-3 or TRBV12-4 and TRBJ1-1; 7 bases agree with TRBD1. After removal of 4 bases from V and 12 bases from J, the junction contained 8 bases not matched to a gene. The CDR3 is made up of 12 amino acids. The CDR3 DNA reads TGTGCCAGCAGTTCGATTTACAGGGGAACTTTCTTT. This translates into CASSSIYRGTFF.

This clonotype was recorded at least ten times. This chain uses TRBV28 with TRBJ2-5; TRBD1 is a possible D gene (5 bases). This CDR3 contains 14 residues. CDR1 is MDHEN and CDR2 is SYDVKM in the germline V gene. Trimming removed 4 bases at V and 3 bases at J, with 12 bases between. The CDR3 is CASSSSTAEETQYF. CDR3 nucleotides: TGTGCCAGCAGTTCATCGACAGCAGAAGAGACCCAGTACTTC. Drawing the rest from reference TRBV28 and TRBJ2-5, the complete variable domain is DVKVTQSSRYLVKRTGEKVFLECVQDMDHENMFWYRQDPGLGLRLIYFSYDVKMKEKGDIPEGYSVSREKKERFSLILESASTNQTSMYLCASSSSTAEETQYFGPGTRLLVL.